This TCR beta chain was sequenced during a study of radiotherapy plus CTLA-4 blockade in lung cancer. Study-wide points: Radiotherapy plus ipilimumab was followed by expansion in blood of tumor-derived TCR clones.

The CDR3 has 18 residues. Germline CDR1 reads SGHNT; CDR2 reads YYREEE (reference sequence). The V segment lost 0 bases and the J segment 3 bases; nucleotides outside the gene matches: 10. Sequenced by immunoSEQ multiplex PCR; TCRdb stores in-frame clones only, minus some. The data contain 80,000 or so clones, roughly four fifths of them singletons. About this clone: The antigen remains unidentified.

The input for sequencing was peripheral blood, taken from a patient treated with radiotherapy plus ipilimumab. V usage is TRBV5-4 and J usage is TRBJ2-1, with 9 bases matching TRBD1. This clonotype originated in a human donor with non-small cell lung cancer who had stable disease on radiotherapy plus ipilimumab. The CDR3 spells CASSLGSLPGQGYNEQFF. The DNA for the CDR3 is TGTGCCAGCAGCTTGGGCTCACTTCCGGGACAGGGCTACAATGAGCAGTTCTTC.